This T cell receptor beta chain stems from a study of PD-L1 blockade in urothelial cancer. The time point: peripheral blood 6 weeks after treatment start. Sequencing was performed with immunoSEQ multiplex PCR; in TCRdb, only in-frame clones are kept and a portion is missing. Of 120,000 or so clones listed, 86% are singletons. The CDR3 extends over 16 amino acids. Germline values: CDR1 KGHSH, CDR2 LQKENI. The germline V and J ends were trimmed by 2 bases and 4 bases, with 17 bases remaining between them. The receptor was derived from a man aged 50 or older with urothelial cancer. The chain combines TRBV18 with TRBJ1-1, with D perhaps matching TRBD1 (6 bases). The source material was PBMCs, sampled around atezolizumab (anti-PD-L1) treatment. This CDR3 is CASSPGIGRGSTEAFF. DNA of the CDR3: TGTGCCAGCTCACCAGGTATTGGCAGGGGAAGCACTGAAGCTTTCTTT.